This TCR beta chain was retrieved from a study of cytomegalovirus exposure and HLA in healthy donors. The PCR had 60 Vbeta and 13 Jbeta primers. Profiled with immunoSEQ multiplex PCR; TCRdb holds only in-frame clones, not every one. The data contain approximately 110,000 clones, over 75% of them singletons. This CDR3 has 13 amino acids. The V gene's germline CDR1 is MNHEY and CDR2 SVGAGI. The V end was cut by 5 bases, the J end by 1 base, with 5 bases between. The clonotype originates from a woman between 18 and 29 years old in good health and CMV-seronegative. The V gene is TRBV6-5, the J gene TRBJ2-2, with unresolved D. The sequenced sample consisted of PBMCs. The CDR3, as DNA: TGTGCCAGCAGTAAGAGGAACACCGGGGAGCTGTTTTTT. It yields the protein CASSKRNTGELFF.